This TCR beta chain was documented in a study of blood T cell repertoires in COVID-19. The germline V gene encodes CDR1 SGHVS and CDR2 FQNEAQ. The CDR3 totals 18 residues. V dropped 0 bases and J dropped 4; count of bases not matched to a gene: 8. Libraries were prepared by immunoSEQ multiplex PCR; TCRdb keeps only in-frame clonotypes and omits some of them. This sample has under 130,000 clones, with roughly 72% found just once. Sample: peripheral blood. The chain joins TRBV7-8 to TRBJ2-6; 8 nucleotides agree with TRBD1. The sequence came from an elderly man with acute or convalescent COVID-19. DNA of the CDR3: TGTGCCAGCAGCTTAGCGCAATACAGGGGGTCGGGGGCCAACGTCCTGACTTTC. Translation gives CASSLAQYRGSGANVLTF.